The 32 T cell receptor beta chains below all came from one sample that was sequenced in a study of T cell clusters in autoimmune cytopenias. Some 38,000 genome equivalents of blood DNA were amplified for TRB. TRB was amplified by touch-down multiplex PCR, primer pools A and B combined. TCRdb re-analyzed the multiplex PCR reads; it lists each CDR3 protein once, without DNA. Seen in this sample are roughly 540 distinct CDR3 sequences; the ten most common clones hold roughly 40%. In addition, the sample was reused for a study of T cell repertoires in aging, cancer and after chemotherapy.

The sequenced material came from peripheral blood. Receptors were obtained from a human donor with chronic lymphocytic leukemia.

Frequency places this clonotype as large (0.1 to 1%). The chain couples TRBV6-5 to TRBJ1-1; the D call from TCRdb, TRBD1, cannot be confirmed without DNA. The CDR3 length is 12 residues. Germline CDR1 reads MNHEY; CDR2 reads SVGAGI. CDR3 amino acids: CASSYTGGEAFF.

Measured by frequency, this clonotype is medium-sized (0.01 to 0.1%). The genes are TRBV28 and TRBJ1-3. The CDR3 consists of 17 residues. Per the germline V gene, CDR1 is MDHEN and CDR2 is SYDVKM. CDR3: CASSLEEAGALGNTIYF.

By frequency, this clonotype is medium-sized. The chain employs TRBV5-1 and TRBJ1-6. Per germline, CDR1 SGHRS and CDR2 YFSETQ. The CDR3 contains 13 residues. CDR3 amino acids: CASSLDQRSPLHF.

The chain couples TRBV5-5 to TRBJ2-7; the TCRdb call, TRBD1, lacks DNA for checking. CDR1 is SGHKS and CDR2 is YYEKEE in the germline V gene (reference sequence). This CDR3 region has 14 residues. The CDR3 protein is CASRRQGGRNEQYF.

This clonotype registers medium-sized by frequency. The chain has TRBV5-8 and TRBJ2-1; TCRdb outputs TRBD2, but without DNA this stays unchecked. CDR1 is SGHTS, CDR2 YDEGEE, per germline. The CDR3 contains 16 residues. This CDR3 reads CASSSTTSGPYNEQFF. The variable domain in full, with the rest retrieved from reference TRBV5-8 and TRBJ2-1, is EAGVTQSPTHLIKTRGQQATLRCSPISGHTSVYWYQQALGLGLQFLLWYDEGEERNRGNFPPRFSGRQFPNYSSELNVNALELEDSALYLCASSSTTSGPYNEQFFGPGTRLTVL.

This clonotype is deemed large by its frequency. The CDR3 loop is CASSSGGRGTEAFF. The chain uses TRBV6-5 and TRBJ1-1; TCRdb picks TRBD1, but there is no DNA to check that call. The CDR3 runs to 14 residues. Germline loops: CDR1 MNHEY, CDR2 SVGAGI.

According to its frequency, this clonotype is medium-sized. The rearrangement uses TRBV7-2 and TRBJ2-2; as DNA is missing, the TRBD1 call by TCRdb cannot be tested. CDR1 SGHTA and CDR2 FQGNSA come from the germline V gene. The CDR3 extends over 14 amino acids. CDR3 amino acids: CASSFDRNTGELFF.

According to its frequency, this clonotype is medium-sized (0.01 to 0.1%). CDR3: CASSLRGRTEAFF. The J gene is TRBJ1-1, the V gene TRBV7-2; the D call from TCRdb, TRBD1, cannot be confirmed without DNA. CDR3 length: 13 amino acids. Looked up from germline, CDR1 is SGHTA and CDR2 is FQGNSA.

This clonotype is deemed large by its frequency. The chain joins TRBV29-1 to TRBJ2-1; TCRdb lists TRBD1, though no DNA is available to test this call. This CDR3 has 15 amino acids. CDR1 and CDR2 from the germline V gene are SQVTM and ANQGSEA. The CDR3 spells CSVRQRGLVYNEQFF.

This clonotype ranks as medium-sized in terms of frequency. V usage is TRBV7-9 and J usage is TRBJ1-6; TCRdb selects TRBD1, and the lack of DNA leaves this call unchecked. The CDR3 runs to 15 residues. From germline, CDR1 is SEHNR and CDR2 FQNEAQ (reference sequence). CDR3: CASSPPGSYNSPLHF.

Measured by frequency, this clonotype is medium-sized. This chain links TRBV27 with TRBJ1-1; TCRdb designates TRBD1, a call that cannot be tested without DNA. Germline CDR1 and CDR2: MNHEY and SMNVEV (reference sequence). CDR3 length: 16 residues. The CDR3 sequence: CASSLTPGVGNTEAFF.

The V and J genes are TRBV11-2 and TRBJ1-6; no DNA is available, so the TRBD1 call from TCRdb remains unchecked. This CDR3 region has 15 residues. Germline CDR1 and CDR2: SGHAT and FQNNGV. The CDR3 reads CASSFLGVNNSPLHF.

This clonotype is labeled large based on frequency. The CDR3 loop is CASSFDLRGEQFF. The chain carries TRBV19 and TRBJ2-1; TCRdb calls TRBD2, which cannot be checked without DNA. The CDR3 length is 13 residues. Germline values: CDR1 LNHDA, CDR2 SQIVND (reference sequence).

This chain joins TRBV19 and TRBJ2-1; TCRdb picks TRBD2, but there is no DNA to check that call. CDR1 LNHDA and CDR2 SQIVND come from the germline V gene (reference sequence). This CDR3 comprises 15 residues. The chain's CDR3 is CASSILAGGGNEQFF.

This clonotype shows up as medium-sized by frequency. This CDR3 reads CASKSREGLYEQYF. The chain recombines TRBV6-2 or TRBV6-3 with TRBJ2-7; TCRdb picks TRBD2, but there is no DNA to check that call. Per germline, CDR1 MNHEY and CDR2 SVGEGT. CDR3 length: 14 residues.

This clonotype is medium-sized by frequency. The chain links TRBV5-5 to TRBJ2-1; TCRdb's D call, TRBD1, is unchecked because there is no DNA. The CDR3 sequence is 14 residues long. Germline loops: CDR1 SGHKS, CDR2 YYEKEE (reference sequence). CDR3 residues: CASSSRDYNERQFF.

The chain links TRBV4-2 to TRBJ1-2. CDR1 LGHNA and CDR2 YNFKEQ come from the germline V gene. CDR3 length: 13 amino acids. Here the CDR3 reads CASSQEVLHGYTF.

V and J are TRBV19 and TRBJ1-2. The length of the CDR3 is 13 residues. Per germline, CDR1 LNHDA and CDR2 SQIVND (reference sequence). CDR3 amino acids: CATYPSGSYGYTF. The variable domain in full, with the rest retrieved from reference TRBV19 and TRBJ1-2, is DGGITQSPKYLFRKEGQNVTLSCEQNLNHDAMYWYRQDPGQGLRLIYYSQIVNDFQKGDIAEGYSVSREKKESFPLTVTSAQKNPTAFYLCATYPSGSYGYTFGSGTRLTVV.

According to its frequency, this clonotype is large. This sequence joins TRBV19 and TRBJ2-7; TCRdb's D call of TRBD2 is untestable without DNA. The CDR3 runs 13 residues. Germline V gene lookup returns CDR1 LNHDA and CDR2 SQIVND (reference sequence). CDR3: CASRRDVNYEQYF.

This clonotype shows up as large (0.1 to 1%) by frequency. This chain links TRBV19 with TRBJ2-1. Germline V gene data show CDR1 as LNHDA and CDR2 as SQIVND (reference sequence). The CDR3 totals 11 residues. The CDR3 loop reads CASTEYNEQFF.

Frequency places this clonotype as medium-sized. V usage is TRBV4-3 and J usage is TRBJ2-1. The length of the CDR3 is 13 residues. Germline CDR1 reads LGHNA; CDR2 reads YSLEER. CDR3 region: CASSQQIAWEQFF.

The chain joins TRBV29-1 to TRBJ2-1; there is no DNA to check the TCRdb D call of TRBD2. The CDR3 has 17 residues. Germline CDR1 and CDR2: SQVTM and ANQGSEA. CDR3 residues: CSVEGAGLPSSYNEQFF.

This clonotype is called medium-sized based on its frequency. The chain uses TRBV4-3 and TRBJ1-2; TCRdb outputs TRBD1, but without DNA this stays unchecked. CDR1 LGHNA and CDR2 YSLEER come from the germline V gene. The CDR3 is made up of 14 amino acids. This chain's CDR3 is CASSPPGTGGGYTF.

This clonotype is classed as medium-sized by frequency. V and J are TRBV20-1 and TRBJ1-3; TCRdb's assignment of TRBD1 cannot be checked, as there is no DNA. The CDR3 has 14 amino acids. Germline V gives CDR1 DFQATT, CDR2 SNEGSKA (reference sequence). Here the CDR3 reads CSARVQGAGNTIYF.

This clonotype counts as large by frequency. The chain carries TRBV12-3 or TRBV12-4 and TRBJ2-1. There are 13 residues in the CDR3. The CDR3 sequence is CASRLPPYNEQFF.

This clonotype shows up as medium-sized by frequency. The gene calls are TRBV5-4 and TRBJ1-1. The germline V gene has CDR1 SGHNT and CDR2 YYREEE (reference sequence). This CDR3 region has 13 residues. CDR3 sequence: CASKVSWNTEAFF. Full variable domain (outside the CDR3, taken from reference TRBV5-4 and TRBJ1-1): ETGVTQSPTHLIKTRGQQVTLRCSSQSGHNTVSWYQQALGQGPQFIFQYYREEENGRGNFPPRFSGLQFPNYSSELNVNALELDDSALYLCASKVSWNTEAFFGQGTRLTVV.

Measured by frequency, this clonotype is large. This rearrangement joins TRBV6-5 to TRBJ1-2. Germline CDR1 reads MNHEY; CDR2 reads SVGAGI. The CDR3 length is 11 residues. This chain's CDR3 is CATASPTLYTF.

The rearrangement uses TRBV29-1 and TRBJ2-7; the TCRdb call, TRBD1, lacks DNA for checking. CDR1 is SQVTM and CDR2 is ANQGSEA in the germline V gene. This CDR3 comprises 12 residues. Here the CDR3 reads CSVVGVSYEQYF.

The chain recombines TRBV5-1 with TRBJ2-3. Germline values: CDR1 SGHRS, CDR2 YFSETQ. The CDR3 length is 14 residues. CDR3 region: CASSLVVGTDTQYF. The full variable domain, with the rest looked up from reference TRBV5-1 and TRBJ2-3, is KAGVTQTPRYLIKTRGQQVTLSCSPISGHRSVSWYQQTPGQGLQFLFEYFSETQRNKGNFPGRFSGRQFSNSRSEMNVSTLELGDSALYLCASSLVVGTDTQYFGPGTRLTVL.

This clonotype ranks as medium-sized in terms of frequency. This CDR3 reads CASSQGTGGELFF. This chain joins TRBV4-2 and TRBJ2-2. In germline, CDR1 is LGHNA, CDR2 YNFKEQ. The CDR3 is 13 residues long.

This clonotype is medium-sized by frequency. V is TRBV7-9 and J is TRBJ2-7; TCRdb proposes TRBD1, but this gene call is untestable without DNA. From germline, CDR1 is SEHNR and CDR2 FQNEAQ (reference sequence). The length of the CDR3 is 17 residues. CDR3: CASSRLRQGRSSYEQYF.

Frequency places this clonotype as large. This rearrangement joins TRBV19 to TRBJ1-2; TCRdb calls TRBD1, which cannot be checked without DNA. The length of the CDR3 is 15 residues. CDR1 and CDR2 (germline): LNHDA, SQIVND (reference sequence). This CDR3 is CASSIDRGAIYGYTF.